A selection of T cell receptor beta chains follows, all from one sample in a study of control samples from healthy donors and cancer patients. The protocol was immunoSEQ multiplex PCR, while the TCRdb copy is restricted to in-frame clones and leaves out a portion. The sample shows 73,000 or so clones, approximately 84% of them seen only once. Sequenced input: blood. The receptors here all came from a woman aged 50 to 60 in good health. Both conserved end residues are trimmed from each CDR3. A D gene is named only where the DNA matches it firmly.

>TRBD1|TRBV10-1
ASSWTGACQPQH
>NA|TRBV20-1
SARRNEKLF
>NA|TRBV10-2
AGRVATGELF
>NA|TRBV18
ASSSQGSGANVLT
>NA|TRBV19
ASSMGLVVTDTQY
>NA|TRBV7-9
ASSLVGQINGYT
>NA|TRBV2
ASRTAYEQY
>NA|TRBV5-5
ASSLNGGSNEKLF
>NA|TRBV4-1
ASSRGTDYLLDSYNEQF
>TRBD1|TRBV6-5
ASRRGGIQTQY
>NA|TRBV24-1
ATSDPSTDTQY
>NA|TRBV2
ASSERAYEQY
>NA|TRBV6-5
ASSPQGEGNQPQH
>NA|TRBV5-1
ASSRAGEGAEAF
>NA|TRBV13
ASSLGQGGADTQY
>NA|TRBV3-1/TRBV3-2
ASSQDGTVYYGYT
>NA|TRBV19
ASSFQGSEGNQPQH
>NA|TRBV18
ASSPLQGEGEQY
>NA|TRBV11-2
ASSDPAVLSNEQF